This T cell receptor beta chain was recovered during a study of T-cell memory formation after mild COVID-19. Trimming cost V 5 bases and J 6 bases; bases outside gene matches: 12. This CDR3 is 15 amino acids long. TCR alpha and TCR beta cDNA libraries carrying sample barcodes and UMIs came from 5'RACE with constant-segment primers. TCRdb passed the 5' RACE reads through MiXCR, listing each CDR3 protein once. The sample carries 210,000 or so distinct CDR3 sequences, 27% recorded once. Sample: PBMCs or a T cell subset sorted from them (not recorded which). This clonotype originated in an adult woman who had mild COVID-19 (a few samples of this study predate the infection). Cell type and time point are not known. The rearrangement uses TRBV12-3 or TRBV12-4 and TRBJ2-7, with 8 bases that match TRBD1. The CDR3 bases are TGTGCCAGCAGTGGATTGGACAGGGCTGGAAGCGAGCAGTACTTC. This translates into CASSGLDRAGSEQYF.